A selection of T cell receptor beta chains follows, all from one sample in a study of blood T cell repertoires in COVID-19. Assay: immunoSEQ multiplex PCR; the TCRdb copy retains only in-frame clones and omits some. The repertoire holds around 450,000 clones, with about 85% as singletons. Specimen: PBMCs or T cells enriched from blood (not recorded which). These receptors were obtained from a woman between 18 and 30 years old with acute COVID-19. CDR3s include the opening cysteine and the closing phenylalanine or tryptophan. A D gene is named only where the DNA matches it firmly. Clone size is given for some rows only: seen once, a few or many times, or a class if the clone is expanded.

j_gene: TRBJ2-1; d_gene: TRBD1; abundance: .; v_gene: TRBV2; CDR3aa: CASTEWDRWVF; CDR3nt: TGTGCCAGCACAGAATGGGACAGGTGGGTCTTC
j_gene: TRBJ1-1; d_gene: .; abundance: .; v_gene: TRBV4-1; CDR3aa: CASSQVIQGRRNTEAFF; CDR3nt: TGCGCCAGCAGCCAGGTTATACAGGGAAGGAGAAACACTGAAGCTTTCTTT
j_gene: TRBJ1-1; d_gene: .; abundance: .; v_gene: TRBV12-3/TRBV12-4; CDR3aa: CASSRRENTEAFF; CDR3nt: TGTGCCAGCAGCAGACGGGAGAACACTGAAGCTTTCTTT
j_gene: TRBJ1-2; d_gene: TRBD1; abundance: once; v_gene: TRBV5-4; CDR3aa: CASSLAGTGRGYTF; CDR3nt: TGTGCCAGCAGCTTGGCCGGGACAGGGAGAGGCTACACCTTC
j_gene: TRBJ2-1; d_gene: TRBD2; abundance: .; v_gene: TRBV27; CDR3aa: CATLSGRAYNEQFF; CDR3nt: TGTGCCACCCTAAGCGGGAGGGCGTACAATGAGCAGTTCTTC
j_gene: TRBJ1-5; d_gene: TRBD1; abundance: .; v_gene: TRBV6-2/TRBV6-3; CDR3aa: CASSYSVGTADDRPQHF; CDR3nt: TGTGCCAGCAGTTACTCGGTCGGGACAGCCGACGATCGGCCCCAGCATTTT
j_gene: TRBJ2-5; d_gene: .; abundance: few; v_gene: TRBV6-1; CDR3aa: CASSEAIGSQETQYF; CDR3nt: TGTGCCAGCAGTGAAGCTATCGGGAGCCAAGAGACCCAGTACTTC
j_gene: TRBJ2-6; d_gene: TRBD1; abundance: .; v_gene: TRBV28; CDR3aa: CASSLGDSPNSGANVLTF; CDR3nt: TGTGCCAGCAGTCTAGGGGACAGTCCTAACTCTGGGGCCAACGTCCTGACTTTC
j_gene: TRBJ2-3; d_gene: TRBD2; abundance: .; v_gene: TRBV19; CDR3aa: CATSIDTSGISDTQYF; CDR3nt: TGTGCCACCTCCATTGATACTAGCGGCATATCAGATACGCAGTATTTT
j_gene: TRBJ1-3; d_gene: .; abundance: .; v_gene: TRBV11-2; CDR3aa: CASSAGSSGNTIYF; CDR3nt: TGTGCCAGCAGCGCCGGGAGCTCTGGAAACACCATATATTTT
j_gene: TRBJ1-2; d_gene: .; abundance: .; v_gene: TRBV19; CDR3aa: CASSSRPEGDYGYTF; CDR3nt: TGTGCCAGTAGTAGCCGACCGGAGGGAGACTATGGCTACACCTTC
j_gene: TRBJ1-6; d_gene: TRBD1; abundance: .; v_gene: TRBV7-8; CDR3aa: CASSLRQGNSPLHF; CDR3nt: TGTGCCAGCAGCTTAAGACAGGGTAATTCACCCCTCCACTTT
j_gene: TRBJ1-5; d_gene: .; abundance: .; v_gene: TRBV12-3/TRBV12-4; CDR3aa: CASSLGGGQPQHF; CDR3nt: TGTGCCAGCAGTTTAGGGGGGGGGCAGCCCCAGCATTTT
j_gene: TRBJ2-5; d_gene: TRBD2; abundance: .; v_gene: TRBV27; CDR3aa: CASSLLAGGVETQYF; CDR3nt: TGTGCCAGCAGTTTACTAGCGGGGGGTGTGGAGACCCAGTACTTC
j_gene: TRBJ2-7; d_gene: TRBD2; abundance: .; v_gene: TRBV4-1; CDR3aa: CASSQDRSSGSPRGEQYF; CDR3nt: TGCGCCAGCAGCCAAGATCGGTCTAGCGGGAGTCCCCGGGGAGAGCAGTACTTC
j_gene: TRBJ2-5; d_gene: .; abundance: .; v_gene: TRBV27; CDR3aa: CASSFETQYF; CDR3nt: TGTGCCAGCTCCTTCGAGACCCAGTACTTC
j_gene: TRBJ2-1; d_gene: .; abundance: .; v_gene: TRBV9; CDR3aa: CASSVNSAKEQFF; CDR3nt: TGTGCCAGCAGCGTTAATAGCGCTAAAGAGCAGTTCTTC
j_gene: TRBJ1-1; d_gene: .; abundance: .; v_gene: TRBV6-5; CDR3aa: CASIAKSGDTEAFF; CDR3nt: TGTGCCAGCATTGCCAAATCAGGGGACACTGAAGCTTTCTTT
j_gene: TRBJ2-1; d_gene: TRBD2; abundance: .; v_gene: TRBV10-3; CDR3aa: CATGLAGSNEQFF; CDR3nt: TGTGCCACGGGACTAGCGGGGAGCAATGAGCAGTTCTTC
j_gene: TRBJ2-2; d_gene: TRBD1; abundance: .; v_gene: TRBV7-8; CDR3aa: CASSPGQGNTGELFF; CDR3nt: TGTGCCAGCAGCCCGGGACAGGGGAACACCGGGGAGCTGTTTTTT
j_gene: TRBJ2-7; d_gene: .; abundance: .; v_gene: TRBV28; CDR3aa: CASEGGGPFEQYF; CDR3nt: TGTGCCAGCGAGGGGGGAGGGCCTTTCGAGCAGTACTTC
j_gene: TRBJ2-1; d_gene: TRBD2; abundance: .; v_gene: TRBV19; CDR3aa: CASSIFGRASYNEQFF; CDR3nt: TGTGCCAGTAGTATATTCGGGAGGGCCTCCTACAATGAGCAGTTCTTC
j_gene: TRBJ1-5; d_gene: .; abundance: .; v_gene: TRBV27; CDR3aa: CASSLYSQDHQPQHF; CDR3nt: TGTGCCAGCAGTTTATACAGTCAAGATCATCAGCCCCAGCATTTT
j_gene: TRBJ2-5; d_gene: TRBD2; abundance: .; v_gene: TRBV7-2; CDR3aa: CASSLRSSGRGGETQYF; CDR3nt: TGTGCCAGCAGCTTAAGGTCTAGCGGGAGAGGTGGAGAGACCCAGTACTTC
j_gene: TRBJ2-5; d_gene: .; abundance: .; v_gene: TRBV24-1; CDR3aa: CATSDFDLRETQYF; CDR3nt: TGTGCCACCAGTGATTTTGATTTGAGGGAGACCCAGTACTTC
j_gene: TRBJ2-6; d_gene: TRBD1; abundance: .; v_gene: TRBV5-1; CDR3aa: CASSLRQGLESGANVLTF; CDR3nt: TGCGCCAGCAGCCTCCGACAGGGTTTAGAGTCTGGGGCCAACGTCCTGACTTTC
j_gene: TRBJ1-1; d_gene: .; abundance: .; v_gene: TRBV29-1; CDR3aa: CSASGPQAEAFF; CDR3nt: TGCAGCGCCTCTGGGCCCCAGGCTGAAGCTTTCTTT
j_gene: TRBJ2-3; d_gene: .; abundance: .; v_gene: TRBV21-1; CDR3aa: CASSKALSGQGLADTQYF; CDR3nt: TGTGCCAGCAGCAAAGCGCTTTCGGGACAGGGGCTCGCAGATACGCAGTATTTT
j_gene: TRBJ1-3; d_gene: .; abundance: .; v_gene: TRBV13; CDR3aa: CASSARTAPTGNTIYF; CDR3nt: TGTGCCAGCAGCGCCCGGACAGCCCCAACTGGAAACACCATATATTTT
j_gene: TRBJ2-7; d_gene: .; abundance: .; v_gene: TRBV5-4; CDR3aa: CASSLRESPYEQYF; CDR3nt: TGTGCCAGCAGCTTGCGGGAGTCCCCCTACGAGCAGTACTTC
j_gene: TRBJ2-3; d_gene: TRBD1; abundance: .; v_gene: TRBV7-8; CDR3aa: CASSLNGQASDTQYF; CDR3nt: TGTGCCAGCAGCTTAAACGGACAGGCCTCAGATACGCAGTATTTT